A single T cell receptor (beta chain) is shown here with its context. The antigen remains undetermined. A much larger clone differs by one base, so this may be a read error. The sample belongs to a study of post-analysis software for immune sequencing data. Notes on the study in general: In multiple sclerosis, normalized Chao1 diversity was significantly below that of controls. Among four to six TRBV segments more frequent in patients than controls were TRBV5-6, TRBV5-1 and TRBV20-1.

The CDR3 covers 17 residues. In germline, CDR1 is SGHTA, CDR2 FQGNSA. Prepared libraries of TCR beta cDNA carried unique molecular identifiers. From approximately 0.95 to 9.8 million T cells, 500,000 or so cDNA molecules were obtained. TCRdb re-analysed the PCR reads in MiXCR, keeping a single row per CDR3 protein. The sample shows 150,000 to 200,000 distinct CDR3 sequences, approximately 30% of them seen only once. The receptor was isolated from a girl aged 5 to 17 with multiple sclerosis. This chain links TRBV7-2 with TRBJ2-5, with D possibly being TRBD2 (5 bases). The better agreement between TRBJ2-7 and the DNA end casts doubt on the J call. Sequenced: blood. This CDR3 is CASSLAHLRTGGYEQYF. The CDR3 region has the DNA TGTGCCAGCAGCTTAGCGCACCTGCGGACTGGCGGCTACGAGCAGTACTTC.